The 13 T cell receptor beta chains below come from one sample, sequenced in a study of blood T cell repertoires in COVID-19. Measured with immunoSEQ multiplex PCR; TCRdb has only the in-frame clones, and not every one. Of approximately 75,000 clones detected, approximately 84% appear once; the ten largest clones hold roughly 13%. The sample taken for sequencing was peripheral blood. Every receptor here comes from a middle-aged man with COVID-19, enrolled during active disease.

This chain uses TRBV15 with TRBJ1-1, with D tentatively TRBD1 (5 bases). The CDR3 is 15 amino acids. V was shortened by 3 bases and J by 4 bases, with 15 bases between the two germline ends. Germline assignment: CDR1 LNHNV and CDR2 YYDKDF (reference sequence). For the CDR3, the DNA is TGTGCCACCAGCAGCTCGACAGATTGGGCCACTGAAGCTTTCTTT. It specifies CATSSSTDWATEAFF.

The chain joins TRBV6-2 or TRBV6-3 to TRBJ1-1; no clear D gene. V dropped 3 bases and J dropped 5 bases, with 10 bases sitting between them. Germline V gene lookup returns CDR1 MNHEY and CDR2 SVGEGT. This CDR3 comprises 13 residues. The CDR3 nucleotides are TGTGCCAGCAGTTATTCCACGGGTACTGAAGCTTTCTTT. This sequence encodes CASSYSTGTEAFF.

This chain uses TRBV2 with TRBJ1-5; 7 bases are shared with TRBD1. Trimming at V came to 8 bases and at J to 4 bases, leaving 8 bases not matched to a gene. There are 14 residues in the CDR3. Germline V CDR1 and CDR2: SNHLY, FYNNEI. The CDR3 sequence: CASDRERGNQPQHF. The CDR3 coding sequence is TGTGCCAGCGACAGGGAAAGGGGTAATCAGCCCCAGCATTTT. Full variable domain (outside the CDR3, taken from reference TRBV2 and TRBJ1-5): EPEVTQTPSHQVTQMGQEVILRCVPISNHLYFYWYRQILGQKVEFLVSFYNNEISEKSEIFDDQFSVERPDGSNFTLKIRSTKLEDSAMYFCASDRERGNQPQHFGDGTRLSIL.

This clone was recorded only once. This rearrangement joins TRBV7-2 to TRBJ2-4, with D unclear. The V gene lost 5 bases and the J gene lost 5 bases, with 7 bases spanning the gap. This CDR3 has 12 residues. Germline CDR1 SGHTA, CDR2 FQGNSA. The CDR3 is CASSLPQNIQYF. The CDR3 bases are TGTGCCAGCAGCCTCCCCCAAAACATTCAGTACTTC.

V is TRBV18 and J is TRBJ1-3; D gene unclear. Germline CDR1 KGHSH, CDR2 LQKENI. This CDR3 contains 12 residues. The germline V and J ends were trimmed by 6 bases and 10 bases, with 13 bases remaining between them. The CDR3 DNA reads TGTGCCAGCTCGAGAGACACAGAGACCATATATTTT. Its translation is CASSRDTETIYF.

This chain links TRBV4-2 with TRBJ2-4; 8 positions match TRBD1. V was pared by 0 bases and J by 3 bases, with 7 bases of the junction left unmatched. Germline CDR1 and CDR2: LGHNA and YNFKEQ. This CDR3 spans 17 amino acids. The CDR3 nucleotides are TGTGCCAGCAGCCAAGAGGTTTCAGGGGGCCTCAAAAACATTCAGTACTTC. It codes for CASSQEVSGGLKNIQYF.

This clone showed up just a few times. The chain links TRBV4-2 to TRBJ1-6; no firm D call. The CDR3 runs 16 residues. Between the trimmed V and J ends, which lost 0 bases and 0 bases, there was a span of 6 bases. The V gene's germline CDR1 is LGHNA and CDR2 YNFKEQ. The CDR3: CASSQDHNSYNSPLHF. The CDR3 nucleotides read TGTGCCAGCAGCCAAGATCACAACTCCTATAATTCACCCCTCCACTTT.

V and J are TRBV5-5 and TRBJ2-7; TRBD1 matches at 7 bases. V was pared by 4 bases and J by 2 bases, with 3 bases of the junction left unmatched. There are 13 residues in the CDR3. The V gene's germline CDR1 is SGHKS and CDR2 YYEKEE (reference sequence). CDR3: CASSRQGAYEQYF. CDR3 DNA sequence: TGTGCCAGCAGCCGGCAGGGGGCCTACGAGCAGTACTTC.

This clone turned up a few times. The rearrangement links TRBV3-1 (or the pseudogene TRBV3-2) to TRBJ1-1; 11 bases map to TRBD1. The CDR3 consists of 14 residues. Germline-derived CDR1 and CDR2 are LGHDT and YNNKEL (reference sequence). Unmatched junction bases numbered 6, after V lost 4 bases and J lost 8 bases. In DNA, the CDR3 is TGTGCCAGCAGCCCTCGGAGGACAGGGGGCGAAGCTTTCTTT. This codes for CASSPRRTGGEAFF.

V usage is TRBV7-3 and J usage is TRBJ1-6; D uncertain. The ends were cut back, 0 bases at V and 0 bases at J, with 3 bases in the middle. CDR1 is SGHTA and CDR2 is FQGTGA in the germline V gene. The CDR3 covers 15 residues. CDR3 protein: CASSLTSSYNSPLHF. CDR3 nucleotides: TGTGCCAGCAGCTTAACCAGCTCCTATAATTCACCCCTCCACTTT.

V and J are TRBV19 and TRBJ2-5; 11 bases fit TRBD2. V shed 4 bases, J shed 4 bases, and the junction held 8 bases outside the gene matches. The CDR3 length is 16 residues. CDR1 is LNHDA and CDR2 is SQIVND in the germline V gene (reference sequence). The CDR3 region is CASSNLLAGAGETQYF. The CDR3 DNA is TGTGCCAGTAGTAACCTACTAGCGGGAGCGGGAGAGACCCAGTACTTC.

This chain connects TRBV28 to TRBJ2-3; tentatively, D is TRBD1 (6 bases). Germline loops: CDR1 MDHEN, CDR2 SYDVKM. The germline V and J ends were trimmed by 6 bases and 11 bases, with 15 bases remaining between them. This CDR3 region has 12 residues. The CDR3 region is CASSDDRFKQYF. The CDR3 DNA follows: TGTGCCAGCAGCGACGACAGGTTCAAGCAGTATTTT.

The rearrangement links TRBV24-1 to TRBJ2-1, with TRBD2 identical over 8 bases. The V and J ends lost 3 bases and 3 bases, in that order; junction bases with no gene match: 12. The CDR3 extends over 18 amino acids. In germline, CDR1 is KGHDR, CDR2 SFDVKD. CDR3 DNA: TGTGCCACCAGTGATGCGTCGGGAGGGGGGATAAACTACAATGAGCAGTTCTTC. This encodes CATSDASGGGINYNEQFF.